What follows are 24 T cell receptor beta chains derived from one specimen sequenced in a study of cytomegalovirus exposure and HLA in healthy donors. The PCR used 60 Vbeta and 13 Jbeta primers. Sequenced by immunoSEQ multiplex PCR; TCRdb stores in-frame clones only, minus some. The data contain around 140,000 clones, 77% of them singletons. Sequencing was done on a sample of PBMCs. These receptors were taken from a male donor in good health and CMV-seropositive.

The CDR3 DNA reads as TGCAGCGTTGCAGGACAGGTCGGCACTGAAGCTTTCTTT. It codes for CSVAGQVGTEAFF. This chain links TRBV29-1 with TRBJ1-1, with 7 positions matching TRBD1. V shed 4 bases and J 4 bases; nucleotides not matched to a gene: 6. The germline gives CDR1 SQVTM, CDR2 ANQGSEA. CDR3 length equals 13 residues.

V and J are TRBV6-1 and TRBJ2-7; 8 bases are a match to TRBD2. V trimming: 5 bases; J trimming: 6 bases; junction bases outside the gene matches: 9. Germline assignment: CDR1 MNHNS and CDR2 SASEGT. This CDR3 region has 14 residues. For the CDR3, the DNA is TGTGCCAGCAGTAGCGGGAGCAGGTCGGGCGAGCAGTACTTC. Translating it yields CASSSGSRSGEQYF.

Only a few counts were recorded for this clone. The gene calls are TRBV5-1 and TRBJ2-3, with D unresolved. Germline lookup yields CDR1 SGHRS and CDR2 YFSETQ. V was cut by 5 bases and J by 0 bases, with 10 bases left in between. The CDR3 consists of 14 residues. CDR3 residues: CASSSRISTDTQYF. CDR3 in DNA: TGCGCCAGCAGTTCGCGGATTAGCACAGATACGCAGTATTTT.

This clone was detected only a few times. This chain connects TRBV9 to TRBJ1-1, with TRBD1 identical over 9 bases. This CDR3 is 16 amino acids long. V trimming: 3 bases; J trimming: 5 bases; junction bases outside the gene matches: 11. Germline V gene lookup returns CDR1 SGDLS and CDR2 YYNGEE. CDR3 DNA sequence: TGTGCCAGCAGCGATTCTCCGGGACAGGGTTGGACTGAAGCTTTCTTT. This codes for CASSDSPGQGWTEAFF.

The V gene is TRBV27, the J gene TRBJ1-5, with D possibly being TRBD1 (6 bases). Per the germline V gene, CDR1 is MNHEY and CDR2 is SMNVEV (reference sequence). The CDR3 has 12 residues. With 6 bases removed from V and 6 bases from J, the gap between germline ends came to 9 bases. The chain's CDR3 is CASRQGRQPQHF. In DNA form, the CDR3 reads TGTGCCAGCAGACAGGGCCGTCAGCCCCAGCATTTT.

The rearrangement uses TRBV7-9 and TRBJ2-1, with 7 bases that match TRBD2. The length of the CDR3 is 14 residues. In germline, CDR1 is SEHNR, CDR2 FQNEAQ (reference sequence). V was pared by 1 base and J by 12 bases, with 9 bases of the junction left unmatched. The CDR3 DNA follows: TGTGCCAGCAGCTTAGGGAAGGACGGCGGGAGGCAGTTCTTC. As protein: CASSLGKDGGRQFF. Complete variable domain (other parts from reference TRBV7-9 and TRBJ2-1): DTGVSQNPRHKITKRGQNVTFRCDPISEHNRLYWYRQTLGQGPEFLTYFQNEAQLEKSRLLSDRFSAERPKGSFSTLEIQRTEQGDSAMYLCASSLGKDGGRQFFGPGTRLTVL.

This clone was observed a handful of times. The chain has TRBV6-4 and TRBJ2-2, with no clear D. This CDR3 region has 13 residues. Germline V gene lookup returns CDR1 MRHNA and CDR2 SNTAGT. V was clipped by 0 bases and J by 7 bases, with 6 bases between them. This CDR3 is CASSDSPSGELFF. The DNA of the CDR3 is TGTGCCAGCAGTGACTCCCCTAGCGGGGAGCTGTTTTTT.

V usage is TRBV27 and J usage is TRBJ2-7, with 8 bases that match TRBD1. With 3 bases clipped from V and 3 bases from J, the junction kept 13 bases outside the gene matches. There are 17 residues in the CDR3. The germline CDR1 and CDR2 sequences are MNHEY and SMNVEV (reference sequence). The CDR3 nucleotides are TGTGCCAGCAGTTTCTCCTCAAGAGACAGGGGAGTCTACGAGCAGTACTTC. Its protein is CASSFSSRDRGVYEQYF.

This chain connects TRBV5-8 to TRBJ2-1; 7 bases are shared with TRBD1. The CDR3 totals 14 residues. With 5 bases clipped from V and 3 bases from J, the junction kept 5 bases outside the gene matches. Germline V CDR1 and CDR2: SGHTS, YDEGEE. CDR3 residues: CASSLGTDYNEQFF. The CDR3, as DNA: TGTGCCAGCAGTCTCGGGACAGACTACAATGAGCAGTTCTTC. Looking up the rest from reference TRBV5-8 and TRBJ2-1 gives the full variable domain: EAGVTQSPTHLIKTRGQQATLRCSPISGHTSVYWYQQALGLGLQFLLWYDEGEERNRGNFPPRFSGRQFPNYSSELNVNALELEDSALYLCASSLGTDYNEQFFGPGTRLTVL.

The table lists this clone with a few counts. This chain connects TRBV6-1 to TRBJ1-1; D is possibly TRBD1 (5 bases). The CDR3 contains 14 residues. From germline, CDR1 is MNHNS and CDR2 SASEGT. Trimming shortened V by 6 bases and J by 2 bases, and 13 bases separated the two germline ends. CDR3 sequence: CASSVTGDNTEAFF. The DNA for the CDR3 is TGTGCCAGCAGCGTCACGGGGGACAACACTGAAGCTTTCTTT.

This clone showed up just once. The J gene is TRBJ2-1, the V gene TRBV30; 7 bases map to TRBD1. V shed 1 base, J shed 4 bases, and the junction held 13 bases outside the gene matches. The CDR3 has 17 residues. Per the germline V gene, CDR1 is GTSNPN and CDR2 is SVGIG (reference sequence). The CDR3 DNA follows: TGTGCCTGGAGTGGGCCCTCGGAAGGGGGCCTATACAATGAGCAGTTCTTC. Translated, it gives CAWSGPSEGGLYNEQFF.

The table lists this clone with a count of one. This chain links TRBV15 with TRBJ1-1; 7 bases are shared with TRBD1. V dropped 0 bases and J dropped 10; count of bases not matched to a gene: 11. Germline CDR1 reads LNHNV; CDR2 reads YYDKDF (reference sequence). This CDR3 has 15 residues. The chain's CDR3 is CATSRDKGQLKLAFF. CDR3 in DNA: TGTGCCACCAGCAGAGATAAGGGACAGCTTAAATTAGCTTTCTTT.

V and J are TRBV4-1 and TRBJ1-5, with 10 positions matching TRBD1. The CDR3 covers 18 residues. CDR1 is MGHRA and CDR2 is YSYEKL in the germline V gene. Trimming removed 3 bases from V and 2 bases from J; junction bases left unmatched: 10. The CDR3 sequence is CASSHLRGTGAGNQPQHF. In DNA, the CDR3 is TGCGCCAGCAGCCACCTCCGGGGGACAGGGGCCGGCAATCAGCCCCAGCATTTT.

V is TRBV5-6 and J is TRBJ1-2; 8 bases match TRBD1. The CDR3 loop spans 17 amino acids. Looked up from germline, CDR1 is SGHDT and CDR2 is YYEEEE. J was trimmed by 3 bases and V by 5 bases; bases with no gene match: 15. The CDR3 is CASRPRQGRAKDYGYTF. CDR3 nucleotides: TGTGCCAGCAGGCCCCGACAGGGGAGGGCAAAAGACTATGGCTACACCTTC.

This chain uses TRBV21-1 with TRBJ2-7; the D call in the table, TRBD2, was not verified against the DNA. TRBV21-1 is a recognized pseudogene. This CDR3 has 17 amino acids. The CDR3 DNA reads TGTGCCAGAGCCGGGACTAGCGGCATAGTGAGCTCCTACGAGCAGTACTTC. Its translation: CARAGTSGIVSSYEQYF.

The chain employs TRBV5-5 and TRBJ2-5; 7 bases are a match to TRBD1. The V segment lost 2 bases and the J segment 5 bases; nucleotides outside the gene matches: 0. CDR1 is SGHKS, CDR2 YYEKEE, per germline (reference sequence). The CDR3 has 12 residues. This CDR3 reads CASSLQGETQYF. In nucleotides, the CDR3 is TGTGCCAGCAGCTTACAGGGGGAGACCCAGTACTTC.

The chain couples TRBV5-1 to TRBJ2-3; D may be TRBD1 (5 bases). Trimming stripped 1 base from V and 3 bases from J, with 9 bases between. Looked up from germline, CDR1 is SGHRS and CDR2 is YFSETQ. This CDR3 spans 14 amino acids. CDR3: CASSLSGWTDTQYF. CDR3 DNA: TGCGCCAGCAGCTTGTCAGGGTGGACAGATACGCAGTATTTT.

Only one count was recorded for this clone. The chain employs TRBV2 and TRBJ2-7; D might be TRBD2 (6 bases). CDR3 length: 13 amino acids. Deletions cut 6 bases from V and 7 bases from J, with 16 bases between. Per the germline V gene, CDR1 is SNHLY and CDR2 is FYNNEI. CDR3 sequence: CASSRDLGGEQYF. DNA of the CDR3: TGTGCCAGCAGCCGGGACCTGGGAGGAGAGCAGTACTTC.

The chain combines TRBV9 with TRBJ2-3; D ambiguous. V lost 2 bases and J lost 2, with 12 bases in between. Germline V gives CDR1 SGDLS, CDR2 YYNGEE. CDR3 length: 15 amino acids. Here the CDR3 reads CASSVRPGPTDTQYF. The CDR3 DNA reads TGTGCCAGCAGCGTCAGACCTGGGCCCACAGATACGCAGTATTTT. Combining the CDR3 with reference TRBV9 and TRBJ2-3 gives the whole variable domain DSGVTQTPKHLITATGQRVTLRCSPRSGDLSVYWYQQSLDQGLQFLIQYYNGEERAKGNILERFSAQQFPDLHSELNLSSLELGDSALYFCASSVRPGPTDTQYFGPGTRLTVL.

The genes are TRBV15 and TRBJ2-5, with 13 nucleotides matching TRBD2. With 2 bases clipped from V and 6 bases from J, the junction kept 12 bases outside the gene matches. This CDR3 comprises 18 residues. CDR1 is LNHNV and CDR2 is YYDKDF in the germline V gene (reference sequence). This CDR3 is CATSRHTPGLAGDQTQYF. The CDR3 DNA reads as TGTGCCACCAGCAGACACACCCCCGGACTAGCGGGAGATCAGACCCAGTACTTC.

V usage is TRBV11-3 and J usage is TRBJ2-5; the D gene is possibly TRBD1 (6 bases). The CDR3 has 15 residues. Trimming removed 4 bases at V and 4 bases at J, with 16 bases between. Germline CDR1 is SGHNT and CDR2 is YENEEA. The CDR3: CASSSGTTRGETQYF. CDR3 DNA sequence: TGTGCCAGCAGCTCGGGGACAACACGTGGAGAGACCCAGTACTTC.

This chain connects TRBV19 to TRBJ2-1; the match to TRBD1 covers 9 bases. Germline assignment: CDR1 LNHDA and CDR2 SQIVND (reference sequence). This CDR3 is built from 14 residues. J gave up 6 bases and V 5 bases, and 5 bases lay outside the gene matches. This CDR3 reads CASSDRGRSNEQFF. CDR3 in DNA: TGTGCCAGTAGTGACAGGGGGAGAAGCAATGAGCAGTTCTTC.

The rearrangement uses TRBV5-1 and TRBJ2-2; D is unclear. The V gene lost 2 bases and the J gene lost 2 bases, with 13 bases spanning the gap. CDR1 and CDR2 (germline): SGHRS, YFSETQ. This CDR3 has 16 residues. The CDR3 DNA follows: TGCGCCAGCAGCTTACGCGGAGCTCCTAACACCGGGGAGCTGTTTTTT. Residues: CASSLRGAPNTGELFF.

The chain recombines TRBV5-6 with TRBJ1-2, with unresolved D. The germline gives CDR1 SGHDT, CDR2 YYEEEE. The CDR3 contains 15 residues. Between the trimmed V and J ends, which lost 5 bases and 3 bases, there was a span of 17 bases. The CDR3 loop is CASRLTGRRDYGYTF. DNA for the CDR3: TGTGCCAGCAGACTTACGGGGAGACGGGACTATGGCTACACCTTC.